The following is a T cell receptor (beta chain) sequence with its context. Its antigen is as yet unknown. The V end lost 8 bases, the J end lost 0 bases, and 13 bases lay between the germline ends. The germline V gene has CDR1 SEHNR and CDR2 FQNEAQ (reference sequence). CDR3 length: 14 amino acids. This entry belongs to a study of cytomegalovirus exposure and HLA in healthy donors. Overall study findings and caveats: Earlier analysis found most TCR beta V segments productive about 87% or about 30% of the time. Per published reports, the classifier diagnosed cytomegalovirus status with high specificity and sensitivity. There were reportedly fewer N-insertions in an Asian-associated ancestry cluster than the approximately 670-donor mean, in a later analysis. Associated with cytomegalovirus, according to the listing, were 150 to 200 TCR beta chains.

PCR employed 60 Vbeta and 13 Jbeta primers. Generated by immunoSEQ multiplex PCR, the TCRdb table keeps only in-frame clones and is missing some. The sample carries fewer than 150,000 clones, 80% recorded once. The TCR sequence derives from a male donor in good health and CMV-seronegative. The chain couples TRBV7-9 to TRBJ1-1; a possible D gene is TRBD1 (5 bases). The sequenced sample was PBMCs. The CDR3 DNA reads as TGTGCCAGCGGCGGGACGGTCATGAACACTGAAGCTTTCTTT. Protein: CASGGTVMNTEAFF.